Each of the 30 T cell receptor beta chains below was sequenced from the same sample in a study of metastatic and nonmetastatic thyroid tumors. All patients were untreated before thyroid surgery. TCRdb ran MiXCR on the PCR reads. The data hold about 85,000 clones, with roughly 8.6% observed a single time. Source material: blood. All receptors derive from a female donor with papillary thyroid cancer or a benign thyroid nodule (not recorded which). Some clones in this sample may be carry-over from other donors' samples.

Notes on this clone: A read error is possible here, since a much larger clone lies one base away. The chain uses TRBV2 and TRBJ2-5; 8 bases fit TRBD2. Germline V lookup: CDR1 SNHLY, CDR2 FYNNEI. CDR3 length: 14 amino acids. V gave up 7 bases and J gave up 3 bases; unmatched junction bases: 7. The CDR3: CASIGTRGEETQYF. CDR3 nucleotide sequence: TGTGCCAGCATCGGGACTAGAGGTGAAGAGACCCAGTACTTC.

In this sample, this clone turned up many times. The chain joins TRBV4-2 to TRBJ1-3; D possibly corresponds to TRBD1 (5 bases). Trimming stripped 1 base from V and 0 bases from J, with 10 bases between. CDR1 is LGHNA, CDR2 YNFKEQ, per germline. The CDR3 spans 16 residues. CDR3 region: CASSQAQEVSGNTIYF. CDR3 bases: TGTGCCAGCAGCCAAGCACAGGAAGTCTCTGGAAACACCATATATTTT.

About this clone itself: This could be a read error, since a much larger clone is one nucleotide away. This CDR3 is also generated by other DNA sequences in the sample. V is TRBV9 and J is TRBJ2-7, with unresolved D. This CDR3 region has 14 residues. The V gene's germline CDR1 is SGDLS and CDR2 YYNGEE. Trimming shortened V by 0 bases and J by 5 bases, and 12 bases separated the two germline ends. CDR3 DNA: TGTGCCAGCAGCGTAGATCTTGGGGTAAACGAGCAGTACTTC. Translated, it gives CASSVDLGVNEQYF.

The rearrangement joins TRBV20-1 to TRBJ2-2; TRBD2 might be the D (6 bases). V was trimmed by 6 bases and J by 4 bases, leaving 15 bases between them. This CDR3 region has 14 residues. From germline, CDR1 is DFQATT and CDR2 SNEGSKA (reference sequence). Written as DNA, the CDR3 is TGCAGTGCCTGGGGGGACCGAGGCACCGGGGAGCTGTTTTTT. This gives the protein CSAWGDRGTGELFF.

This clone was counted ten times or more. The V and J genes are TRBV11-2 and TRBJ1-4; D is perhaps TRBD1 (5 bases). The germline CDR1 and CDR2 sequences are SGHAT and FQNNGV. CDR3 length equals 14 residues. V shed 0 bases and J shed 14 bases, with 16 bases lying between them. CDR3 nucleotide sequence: TGTGCCAGCAGCTTAGACTCCCAGGGAACAACCCTGTTTTTT. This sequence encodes CASSLDSQGTTLFF.

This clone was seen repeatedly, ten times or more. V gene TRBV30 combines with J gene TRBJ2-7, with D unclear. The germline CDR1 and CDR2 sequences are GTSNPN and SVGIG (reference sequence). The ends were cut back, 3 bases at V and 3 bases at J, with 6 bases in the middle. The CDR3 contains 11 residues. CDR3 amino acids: CAWSRRYEQYF. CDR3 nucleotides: TGTGCCTGGAGCCGACGCTACGAGCAGTACTTC.

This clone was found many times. The DNA of the CDR3 is TGCAGTGCTCAGGAGGACCCTCGCACAGATACGCAGTATTTT. It yields the protein CSAQEDPRTDTQYF. The chain employs TRBV20-1 and TRBJ2-3; D is perhaps TRBD2 (5 bases). Germline lookup yields CDR1 DFQATT and CDR2 SNEGSKA (reference sequence). This CDR3 is built from 14 residues. The V and J ends lost 5 bases and 1 base respectively, with 13 bases between them.

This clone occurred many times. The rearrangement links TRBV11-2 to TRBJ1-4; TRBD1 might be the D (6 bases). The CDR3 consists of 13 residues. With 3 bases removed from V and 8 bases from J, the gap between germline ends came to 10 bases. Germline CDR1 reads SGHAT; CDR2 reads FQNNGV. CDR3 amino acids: CASSFRQGEKLFF. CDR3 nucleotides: TGTGCCAGCAGCTTTAGGCAGGGGGAAAAACTGTTTTTT.

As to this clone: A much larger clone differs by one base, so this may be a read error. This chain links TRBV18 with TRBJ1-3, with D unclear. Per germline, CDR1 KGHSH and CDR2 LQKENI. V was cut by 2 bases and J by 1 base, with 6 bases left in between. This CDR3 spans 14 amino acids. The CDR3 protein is CASSPGRSGNTIYF. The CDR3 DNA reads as TGTGCCAGCTCACCAGGGAGATCTGGAAACACCATATATTTT.

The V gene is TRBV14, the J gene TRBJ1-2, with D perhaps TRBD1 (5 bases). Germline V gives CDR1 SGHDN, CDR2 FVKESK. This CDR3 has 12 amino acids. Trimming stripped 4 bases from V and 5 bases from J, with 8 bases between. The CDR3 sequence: CASSPQGYGYTF. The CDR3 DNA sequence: TGTGCCAGCAGCCCCCAGGGTTATGGCTACACCTTC.

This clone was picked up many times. CDR3 protein: CATFVDRGPYNEQFF. The CDR3, as DNA: TGTGCCACATTTGTGGACAGGGGCCCGTACAATGAGCAGTTCTTC. This chain joins TRBV28 and TRBJ2-1; 9 bases agree with TRBD1. V trimming: 10 bases; J trimming: 4 bases; junction bases outside the gene matches: 11. CDR1 is MDHEN, CDR2 SYDVKM, per germline. The CDR3 has 15 amino acids.

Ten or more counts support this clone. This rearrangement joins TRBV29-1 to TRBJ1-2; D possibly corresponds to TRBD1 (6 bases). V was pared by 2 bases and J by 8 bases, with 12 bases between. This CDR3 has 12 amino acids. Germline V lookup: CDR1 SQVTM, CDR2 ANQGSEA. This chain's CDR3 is CSVEQGTSGYTF. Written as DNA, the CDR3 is TGCAGCGTTGAACAGGGGACGAGCGGCTACACCTTC.

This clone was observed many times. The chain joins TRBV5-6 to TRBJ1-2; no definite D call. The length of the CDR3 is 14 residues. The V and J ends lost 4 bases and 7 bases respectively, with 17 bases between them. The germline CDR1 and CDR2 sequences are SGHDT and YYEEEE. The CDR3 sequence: CASSVHLLPTGYTF. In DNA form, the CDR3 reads TGTGCCAGCAGCGTACACCTCCTCCCGACTGGCTACACCTTC.

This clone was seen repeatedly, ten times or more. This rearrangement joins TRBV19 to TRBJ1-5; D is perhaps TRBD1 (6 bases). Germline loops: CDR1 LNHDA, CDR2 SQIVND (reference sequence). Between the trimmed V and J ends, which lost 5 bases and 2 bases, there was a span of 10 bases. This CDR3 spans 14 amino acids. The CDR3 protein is CASSVRGGNQPQHF. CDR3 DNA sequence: TGTGCCAGTAGTGTCAGGGGAGGCAATCAGCCCCAGCATTTT.

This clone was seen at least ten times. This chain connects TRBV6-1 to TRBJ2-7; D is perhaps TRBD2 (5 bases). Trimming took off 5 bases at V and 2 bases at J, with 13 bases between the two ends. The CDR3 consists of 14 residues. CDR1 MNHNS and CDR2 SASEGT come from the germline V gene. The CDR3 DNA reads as TGTGCCAGCAGTTTTTCCGGGATGCCCTACGAGCAGTACTTC. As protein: CASSFSGMPYEQYF.

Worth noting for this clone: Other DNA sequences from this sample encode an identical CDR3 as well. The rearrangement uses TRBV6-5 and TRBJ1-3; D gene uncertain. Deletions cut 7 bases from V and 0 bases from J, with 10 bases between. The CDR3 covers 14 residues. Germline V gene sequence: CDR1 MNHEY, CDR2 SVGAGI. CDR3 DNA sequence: TGTGCCAGCACTTCGTTAAGCTCTGGAAACACCATATATTTT. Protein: CASTSLSSGNTIYF.

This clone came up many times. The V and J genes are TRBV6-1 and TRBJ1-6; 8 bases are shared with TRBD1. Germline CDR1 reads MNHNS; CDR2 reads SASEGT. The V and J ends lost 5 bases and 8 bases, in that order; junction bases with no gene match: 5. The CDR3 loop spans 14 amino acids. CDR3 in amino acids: CASSRQGRDSPLHF. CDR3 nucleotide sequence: TGTGCCAGCAGTCGACAGGGGAGAGATTCACCCCTCCACTTT.

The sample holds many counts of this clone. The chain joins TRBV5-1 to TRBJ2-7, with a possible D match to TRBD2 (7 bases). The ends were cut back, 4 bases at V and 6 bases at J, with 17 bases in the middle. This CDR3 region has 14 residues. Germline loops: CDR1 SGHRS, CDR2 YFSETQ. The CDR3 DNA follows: TGCGCCAGCAGCATAGGGGGGGGACTATCCGAGCAGTACTTC. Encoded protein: CASSIGGGLSEQYF.

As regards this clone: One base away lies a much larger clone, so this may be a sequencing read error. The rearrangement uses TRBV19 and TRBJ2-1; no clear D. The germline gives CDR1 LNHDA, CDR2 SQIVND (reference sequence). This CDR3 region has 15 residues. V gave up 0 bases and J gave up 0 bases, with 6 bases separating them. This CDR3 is CASSIDGSSYNEQFF. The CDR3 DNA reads TGTGCCAGTAGTATAGATGGTAGCTCCTACAATGAGCAGTTCTTC. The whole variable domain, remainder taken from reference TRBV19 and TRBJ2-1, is DGGITQSPKYLFRKEGQNVTLSCEQNLNHDAMYWYRQDPGQGLRLIYYSQIVNDFQKGDIAEGYSVSREKKESFPLTVTSAQKNPTAFYLCASSIDGSSYNEQFFGPGTRLTVL.

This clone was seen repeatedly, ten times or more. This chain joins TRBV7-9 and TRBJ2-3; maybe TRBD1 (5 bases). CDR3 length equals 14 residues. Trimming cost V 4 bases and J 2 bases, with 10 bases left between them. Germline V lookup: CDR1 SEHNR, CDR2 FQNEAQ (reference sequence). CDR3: CASSSSGSTDTQYF. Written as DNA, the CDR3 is TGTGCCAGCAGCTCCTCAGGGTCCACAGATACGCAGTATTTT.

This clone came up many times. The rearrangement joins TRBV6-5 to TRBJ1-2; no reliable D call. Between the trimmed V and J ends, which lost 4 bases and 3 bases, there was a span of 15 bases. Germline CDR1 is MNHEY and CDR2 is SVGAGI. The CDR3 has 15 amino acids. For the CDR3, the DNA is TGTGCCAGCAGTTCCTTTTCTTGGAGCCACTATGGCTACACCTTC. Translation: CASSSFSWSHYGYTF.

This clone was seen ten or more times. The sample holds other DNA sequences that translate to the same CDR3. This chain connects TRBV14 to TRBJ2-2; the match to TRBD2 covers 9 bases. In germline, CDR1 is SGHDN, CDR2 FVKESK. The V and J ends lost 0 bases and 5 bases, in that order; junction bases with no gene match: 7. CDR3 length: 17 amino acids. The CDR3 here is CASSQESWLAGTGELFF. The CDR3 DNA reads TGTGCCAGCAGCCAAGAGAGTTGGCTAGCGGGGACCGGGGAGCTGTTTTTT.

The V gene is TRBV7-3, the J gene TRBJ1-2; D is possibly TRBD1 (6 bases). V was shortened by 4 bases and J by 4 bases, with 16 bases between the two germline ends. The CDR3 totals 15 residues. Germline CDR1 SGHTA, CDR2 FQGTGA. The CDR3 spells CASSSDSLGLYGYTF. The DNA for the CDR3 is TGTGCCAGCAGCTCGGACAGTTTAGGGCTCTATGGCTACACCTTC.

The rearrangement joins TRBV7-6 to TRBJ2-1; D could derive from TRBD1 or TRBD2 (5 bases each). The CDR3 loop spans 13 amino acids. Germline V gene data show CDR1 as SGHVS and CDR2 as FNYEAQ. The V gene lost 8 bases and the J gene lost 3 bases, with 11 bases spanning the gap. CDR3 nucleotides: TGTGCCAGCGGGCCGGGGCGCTACAATGAGCAGTTCTTC. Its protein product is CASGPGRYNEQFF.

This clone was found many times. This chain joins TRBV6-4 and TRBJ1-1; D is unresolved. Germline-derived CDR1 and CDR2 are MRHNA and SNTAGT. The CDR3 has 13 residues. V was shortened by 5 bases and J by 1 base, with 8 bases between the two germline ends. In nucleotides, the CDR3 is TGTGCCAGCAGTCTGCAAGAGAACACTGAAGCTTTCTTT. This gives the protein CASSLQENTEAFF.

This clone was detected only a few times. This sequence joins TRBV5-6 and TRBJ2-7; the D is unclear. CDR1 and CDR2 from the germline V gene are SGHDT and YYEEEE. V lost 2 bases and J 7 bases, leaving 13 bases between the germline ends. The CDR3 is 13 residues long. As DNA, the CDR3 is TGTGCCAGCAGCTTAGGTAGGGCCTTTGAGCAGTACTTC. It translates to CASSLGRAFEQYF.

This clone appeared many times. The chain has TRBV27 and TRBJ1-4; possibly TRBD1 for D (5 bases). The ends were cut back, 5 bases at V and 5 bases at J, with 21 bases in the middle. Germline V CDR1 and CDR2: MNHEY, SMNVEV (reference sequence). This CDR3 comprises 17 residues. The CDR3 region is CASSGGAGSGPNEKLFF. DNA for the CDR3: TGTGCCAGCAGTGGAGGGGCGGGATCCGGACCAAATGAAAAACTGTTTTTT.

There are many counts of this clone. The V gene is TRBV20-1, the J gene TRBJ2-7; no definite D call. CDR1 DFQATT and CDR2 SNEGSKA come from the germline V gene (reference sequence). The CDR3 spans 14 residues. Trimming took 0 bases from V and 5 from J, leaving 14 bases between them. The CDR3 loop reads CSARDGPQGHEQYF. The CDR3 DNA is TGCAGTGCTAGAGATGGCCCCCAAGGCCACGAGCAGTACTTC.

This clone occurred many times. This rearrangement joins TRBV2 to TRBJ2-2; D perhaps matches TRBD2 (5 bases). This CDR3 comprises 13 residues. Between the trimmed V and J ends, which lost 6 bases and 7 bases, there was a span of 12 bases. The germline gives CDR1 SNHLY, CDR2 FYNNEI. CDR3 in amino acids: CASRVAAGGELFF. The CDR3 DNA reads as TGTGCCAGCAGGGTGGCGGCGGGCGGGGAGCTGTTTTTT.

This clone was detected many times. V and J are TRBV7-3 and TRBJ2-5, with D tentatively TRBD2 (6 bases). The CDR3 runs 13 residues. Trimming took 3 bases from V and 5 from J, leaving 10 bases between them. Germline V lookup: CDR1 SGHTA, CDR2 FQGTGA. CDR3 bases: TGTGCCAGCAGCTTTACGGCGGGGGAGACCCAGTACTTC. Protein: CASSFTAGETQYF.